This entry concerns a single TCR beta chain. This clonotype showed up many times. Which antigen it targets is not known. Qualities for individual bases were not recorded, and no much larger clone is one base off. This record belongs to a study of Graves' ophthalmopathy and Graves' hyperthyroidism (dated by TCRdb to 2017 to 2018). With respect to the entire study: Peripheral blood was collected at initial diagnosis, prior to any treatment. The study used signatures of the TCR beta repertoire to tell Graves' ophthalmopathy apart from Graves' hyperthyroidism and to predict which patients would progress to ophthalmopathy. In total, some 130 blood samples were TCR-sequenced: fewer than 50 ophthalmopathy, over 70 hyperthyroidism and some 17 hyperthyroidism-to-ophthalmopathy patients. To explore V-J signatures distinguishing ophthalmopathy from hyperthyroidism, a discovery set of more than 95 patients (around 42 ophthalmopathy, some 55 stable hyperthyroidism) was enrolled. An independent validation cohort was composed of roughly 18 hyperthyroidism patients and 17 patients who later progressed from hyperthyroidism to ophthalmopathy. In five or six hyperthyroidism patients, T-cell repertoires of thyroid tissue and blood were compared. Following sample collection, hyperthyroidism patients were given methimazole at a starting dose of 30 mg daily, and ophthalmopathy patients were given high-dose intravenous methylprednisolone. The 100 discovery patients were divided at random into training and test sets in a 7:3 ratio.

Ophthalmopathy patients were characterized by moderately to severely active disease, a Clinical Activity Score of at least 3, a NOSPECS grade of at least 4, and a disease duration under 3 months. Patients were excluded if they had other autoimmune diseases, uncontrolled infections, pregnancy or lactation. Clinical symptoms, serum thyroxine, TRAb, thyroid ultrasound and orbital computed tomography formed the basis of the diagnosis. PBMCs were isolated from approximately 10 ml of fresh peripheral blood by Ficoll-Paque density gradient centrifugation. Trizol reagent was used to extract the total RNA, and its quality was then checked on an Agilent 2100 Bioanalyzer. TCR beta CDR3 regions were amplified from RNA transcripts for repertoire sequencing. A first-round RT-PCR used HTBI primers with the Qiagen OneStep RT-PCR kit, followed by a second-round multiplex PCR, size selection and purification. Libraries were sequenced on an Illumina HiSeq2000 using paired-end 100 bp reads. Turning to the authors' computational methods: SOAPnuke was used to process the reads, throwing out any read that had adapters, had uncalled bases, had a mean Phred below 15, or lacked an exact constant-primer or identifier match. COPE v1.2.5 was used to merge the high-quality paired reads. Unique nucleotide sequences were defined as clonotypes and aligned to IMGT TRB V, D and J references using MiTCR v1.1. Only V-J combinations with frequency above 0.0001 were analysed, covering about 99% of repertoires. A TCR clonal expansion and chaos score per V-J combination was defined as the ratio of F50 clonal expansion to chaos observed in the TCRdist matrix. Welch's t-statistics and random forest were used to reduce the features to 10 to 15 V-J combinations, which were then used as input to a naive Bayes classifier. The Morisita-Horn index was used to measure how similar the thyroid and blood repertoires were. TCRdb reworked the public reads: Q25 trimming with fastp, MiXCR clone assembly, productive beta chains retained. CDR3 protein duplicates are merged, each entry listing the most common genes and DNA. The V and J calls follow TCRdb's processing rather than the paper's. This sample holds around 400,000 distinct CDR3 sequences; approximately 20% were observed only once. The ten largest clones add up to about 1.4% of the sample.

What the research found in general, with its limitations: In validation, the model predicted ophthalmopathy progression with about 71% sensitivity and around 72% specificity; about a dozen predicted patients were CT-confirmed with GO in a median of around 6.5 months. Most of the expanded thyroid clonotypes with a frequency above 0.001 were also detected in blood, and it was suggested that the thyroid immune response may be reflected by blood repertoires. Sample size was not statistically predetermined, and group allocation was not concealed from the investigators. The 13-signature model separated ophthalmopathy from stable hyperthyroidism with about 86% sensitivity and 81.08% specificity in cross-validation, and 80%/75% in the test set.

The TCR sequence derives from a woman aged 18-29 years with Graves' ophthalmopathy. Donor details come from another sample of the same person, matched by shared clones. The sample consisted of peripheral blood.

This receptor carries the CDR3 CASQGGLVGYTF. The bases are TGTGCCAGCCAGGGGGGCCTGGTAGGCTACACCTTC. Recombination linked TRBV12-3 or TRBV12-4 to TRBJ1-2; the central 7 bases match TRBD1. For this chain, trimming is 8 bases at the V end and 8 bases at the J end, and the number of junction bases without a gene match is 8. From cysteine to phenylalanine, the CDR3 is 12 amino acids long. Only the CDR3 part of the read is kept: 36 bases, read in frame from the first base.